A single sample is the source of the 2 T cell receptor beta chains below, sequenced in a study of sequential checkpoint blockade in melanoma. As for treatment: randomized to nivolumab then ipilimumab (arm A) or the reverse (arm B). Libraries were prepared by immunoSEQ multiplex PCR; TCRdb keeps only in-frame clonotypes and omits some of them. Of about 11,000 clones listed, around 30% are singletons. The sequencing here drew on tumor tissue (inferred from file names), taken from a patient given nivolumab and ipilimumab in sequence. These receptors all stem from a human donor with melanoma.

This clone was observed a handful of times. The V call is TRBV11-3, the J call TRBJ1-2; TRBD1 might be the D (6 bases). The CDR3 sequence is 17 residues long. Looked up from germline, CDR1 is SGHNT and CDR2 is YENEEA. Trimming took 5 bases from V and 10 from J, leaving 29 bases between them. CDR3 nucleotides: TGTGCCAGCAGCACTGGGGGCCCGGCTCGTAGAGACGAGTACTACACCTTC. This sequence encodes CASSTGGPARRDEYYTF.

This clone has just a few counts. V and J are TRBV18 and TRBJ1-2; D gene unclear. CDR3 size: 14 residues. The V end lost 1 base, the J end lost 2 bases, and 8 bases lay between the germline ends. CDR1 is KGHSH, CDR2 LQKENI, per germline. The CDR3 loop reads CASSPQGRNYGYTF. In DNA, the CDR3 is TGTGCCAGCTCACCACAGGGTAGAAACTATGGCTACACCTTC.